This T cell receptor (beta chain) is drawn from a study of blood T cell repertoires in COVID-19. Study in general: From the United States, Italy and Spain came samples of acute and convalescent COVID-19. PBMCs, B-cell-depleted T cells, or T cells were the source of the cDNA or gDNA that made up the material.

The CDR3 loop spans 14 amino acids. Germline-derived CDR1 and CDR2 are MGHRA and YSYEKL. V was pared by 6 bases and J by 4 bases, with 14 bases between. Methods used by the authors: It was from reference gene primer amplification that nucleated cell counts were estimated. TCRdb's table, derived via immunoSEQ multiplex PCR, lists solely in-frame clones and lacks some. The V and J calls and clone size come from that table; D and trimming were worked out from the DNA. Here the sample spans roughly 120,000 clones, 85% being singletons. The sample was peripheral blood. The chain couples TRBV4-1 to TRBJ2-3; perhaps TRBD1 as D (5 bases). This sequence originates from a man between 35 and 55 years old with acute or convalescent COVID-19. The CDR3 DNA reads TGCGCCAGCAGGAACTCCATGGGGCCAGATACGCAGTATTTT. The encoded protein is CASRNSMGPDTQYF.